Listed below are T cell receptor beta chains from one sample, sequenced in a study of T cell changes during pregnancy in multiple sclerosis. Generated by immunoSEQ multiplex PCR, the TCRdb table keeps only in-frame clones and is missing some. The table records some 70,000 clones, about 92% of them present only once. The sequencing here drew on peripheral blood, taken in the second trimester of pregnancy. These receptors all stem from a female donor in good health, enrolled as a control in a pregnancy study. The CDR3 runs from the conserved cysteine through the conserved F or W. The D gene is left open where the match is weak. Size values are once, few and many counts, or a class for expanded clones, and some rows have none.

cdr3_aa cdr3_nt j_call d_call v_call clone_size
CATSRDGTLNQPQHF TGTGCCACCAGCAGAGACGGGACACTTAATCAGCCCCAGCATTTT TRBJ1-5 NA TRBV15 NA
CASSWGDGAFF TGTGCCAGCAGTTGGGGGGATGGGGCTTTCTTT TRBJ1-1 NA TRBV28 NA
CASSPHGTGGVGEQYF TGTGCCAGCAGTCCCCACGGGACAGGGGGAGTCGGTGAGCAGTACTTC TRBJ2-7 TRBD1 TRBV28 NA
CASSSSPGTGRSGELFF TGTGCCAGCAGCTCATCCCCCGGGACAGGGCGGTCCGGGGAGCTGTTTTTT TRBJ2-2 TRBD1 TRBV7-9 NA
CASTKGTEAFF TGTGCCAGTACCAAGGGGACTGAAGCTTTCTTT TRBJ1-1 NA TRBV19 few
CASSLGSGSAFF TGTGCCAGCAGCTTGGGAAGCGGTTCTGCTTTCTTT TRBJ1-1 NA TRBV5-6 NA
CASRRFGVTNYGYTF TGTGCCAGCAGGCGGTTCGGCGTAACTAACTATGGCTACACCTTC TRBJ1-2 NA TRBV6-5 NA
CASSVGRLAGEFYNEQFF TGTGCCAGCAGCGTAGGTAGACTAGCGGGAGAGTTTTACAATGAGCAGTTCTTC TRBJ2-1 TRBD2 TRBV9 once
CASSSTRPFRDTLYGYTF TGTGCCAGCAGCTCCACCCGGCCTTTCCGGGACACTTTATATGGCTACACCTTC TRBJ1-2 NA TRBV7-8 NA
CASSQGADSGANVLTF TGCGCCAGCAGCCAAGGCGCGGACTCTGGGGCCAACGTCCTGACTTTC TRBJ2-6 NA TRBV4-3 NA
CSARIGETQYF TGCAGTGCTAGGATCGGGGAGACCCAGTACTTC TRBJ2-5 NA TRBV20-1 NA
CASSQGLAKETQYF TGCGCCAGCAGCCAAGGGCTAGCGAAAGAGACCCAGTACTTC TRBJ2-5 NA TRBV4-3 NA
CASRWDSSSYNSPLHF TGCGCCAGCAGGTGGGACAGCAGCTCCTATAATTCACCCCTCCACTTT TRBJ1-6 TRBD1 TRBV5-1 few
CASSSTGFGQYF TGTGCCAGCAGTTCGACAGGGTTCGGGCAGTACTTC TRBJ2-7 TRBD1 TRBV7-9 NA
CASSVGSSGANVLTF TGTGCCAGCAGCGTAGGCAGCTCTGGGGCCAACGTCCTGACTTTC TRBJ2-6 NA TRBV9 NA
CATAQGREQYF TGTGCCACCGCACAGGGACGCGAGCAGTACTTC TRBJ2-7 NA TRBV27 NA
CASSLQSGFPPYEQYF TGTGCCAGCAGCTTACAGTCGGGGTTCCCACCTTACGAGCAGTACTTC TRBJ2-7 NA TRBV7-2 NA
CASSQPVCEQYF TGCGCCAGCAGCCAACCGGTCTGCGAGCAGTACTTC TRBJ2-7 NA TRBV4-3 NA
CASSPRRGTDPEAFF TGTGCCAGCTCACCACGTCGCGGGACAGATCCTGAAGCTTTCTTT TRBJ1-1 TRBD1 TRBV18 NA
CASGMGGTFNIQYF TGTGCCAGCGGGATGGGGGGTACATTTAACATTCAGTACTTC TRBJ2-4 NA TRBV9 NA